Each of the 4 T cell receptor beta chains below was sequenced from the same sample in a study of low-dose radiotherapy and immunotherapy resistance in tumors. First-strand cDNA used TRAV- and TRBV-specific primers, covering alpha and beta chains. PCR amplification of the TCRs was performed with Phusion for approximately 20 PCR cycles, and it relied on a constant-region primer together with a V-primer adapter. TCRdb re-analysed the reads in MiXCR, keeping a single row per CDR3 protein. The sample has roughly 90,000 distinct CDR3 sequences, 20% to 25% seen once. The time point denotes: after trial treatment. Treatment here: LDRT plus nivolumab, ipilimumab, low-dose cyclophosphamide and aspirin (RACIN trial). Source: PBMCs, taken after low-dose radiotherapy plus immunotherapy. These receptors all come from a female donor with ovarian cancer.

A remark on this clonotype: This sequence is one base from a far larger clone and is likely a read error. This chain links TRBV19 with TRBJ2-7; perhaps TRBD1 as D (6 bases). Trimming stripped 1 base from V and 7 bases from J, with 20 bases between. In germline, CDR1 is LNHDA, CDR2 SQIVND (reference sequence). CDR3 size: 16 residues. The CDR3: CASSIAPDRTGGEQYF. CDR3 sequence (DNA): TGTGCCAGTAGTATAGCACCCGACAGGACTGGGGGTGAGCAGTACTTC. Full variable domain (outside the CDR3, taken from reference TRBV19 and TRBJ2-7): DGGITQSPKYLFRKEGQNVTLSCEQNLNHDAMYWYRQDPGQGLRLIYYSQIVNDFQKGDIAEGYSVSREKKESFPLTVTSAQKNPTAFYLCASSIAPDRTGGEQYFGPGTRLTVT.

This clonotype was counted ten times or more. The chain couples TRBV20-1 to TRBJ2-5; 9 bases are a match to TRBD1. Unmatched junction bases numbered 13, after V lost 1 base and J lost 4 bases. This CDR3 is built from 17 residues. Germline-derived CDR1 and CDR2 are DFQATT and SNEGSKA (reference sequence). The CDR3 here is CSARAENRGRQGETQYF. The CDR3 region has the DNA TGCAGTGCTAGAGCCGAAAACAGGGGGCGACAAGGAGAGACCCAGTACTTC.

This clonotype occurred many times. The chain uses TRBV27 and TRBJ2-6, with TRBD1 identical over 7 bases. CDR3 length: 19 residues. The germline V gene encodes CDR1 MNHEY and CDR2 SMNVEV (reference sequence). V lost 6 bases to trimming and J lost 6 bases; unmatched junction nucleotides: 20. The CDR3: CASSRTGLLPSRKANVLTF. The CDR3 nucleotides read TGTGCCAGCAGCCGGACAGGCCTACTGCCATCTCGTAAGGCCAACGTCCTGACTTTC. Complete variable domain (other parts from reference TRBV27 and TRBJ2-6): EAQVTQNPRYLITVTGKKLTVTCSQNMNHEYMSWYRQDPGLGLRQIYYSMNVEVTDKGDVPEGYKVSRKEKRNFPLILESPSPNQTSLYFCASSRTGLLPSRKANVLTFGAGSRLTVL.

Ten or more counts support this clonotype. V gene TRBV4-1 combines with J gene TRBJ1-5; possibly TRBD1 for D (5 bases). Germline loops: CDR1 MGHRA, CDR2 YSYEKL. CDR3 length equals 14 residues. V shed 0 bases and J shed 5 bases, with 8 bases lying between them. The CDR3 sequence is CASSQEGPYQPQHF. CDR3 nucleotides: TGCGCCAGCAGCCAAGAGGGACCCTATCAGCCCCAGCATTTT.